One sample yielded the 32 T cell receptor beta chains listed below, sequenced in a study of T cells in Graves' hyperthyroidism and ophthalmopathy. The TCR beta CDR3 regions underwent amplification using RNA transcripts as the source. RT-PCR in the first round (using the HTBI primer set) targeted the TCR CDR3. A single record per CDR3 protein comes from TCRdb applying MiXCR to the multiplex PCR reads. Seen here are 250,000 to 300,000 distinct CDR3 sequences, 15% to 20% observed once, and the top ten hold roughly 39%. Specimen: blood. These receptors were obtained from a man aged 45-65 years with Graves' ophthalmopathy.

This clonotype was detected only a few times. The chain is built from TRBV28 and TRBJ2-1, with D unclear. Germline V CDR1 and CDR2: MDHEN, SYDVKM. The CDR3 runs to 11 residues. V lost 6 bases, J lost 12 bases, and 12 bases lay in between. The CDR3 sequence: CASSQKSGQFF. The CDR3 DNA is TGTGCCAGCAGCCAAAAGTCGGGGCAGTTCTTC.

This chain connects TRBV19 to TRBJ2-3; TRBD1 agrees at 7 bases. CDR1 LNHDA and CDR2 SQIVND come from the germline V gene (reference sequence). The CDR3 is 15 residues long. Unmatched junction bases numbered 8, after V lost 8 bases and J lost 0 bases. The CDR3 region has the DNA TGTGCCAGTCGACAGGGAGATACTAGCACAGATACGCAGTATTTT. Its translation is CASRQGDTSTDTQYF.

The chain couples TRBV2 to TRBJ1-2, with a tentative D call TRBD1 (6 bases). The V end lost 8 bases, the J end lost 6 bases, and 16 bases lay between the germline ends. The CDR3 sequence is 13 residues long. Germline CDR1 SNHLY, CDR2 FYNNEI. In DNA form, the CDR3 reads TGTGCCAGCGGTGGAGTACAGGGTGATGGCTACACCTTC. Protein sequence: CASGGVQGDGYTF.

This clonotype came up many times. The rearrangement links TRBV30 to TRBJ2-7, with a weak D call TRBD1 (5 bases). The CDR3 is 14 residues long. The ends were cut back, 1 base at V and 0 bases at J, with 10 bases in the middle. Germline CDR1 is GTSNPN and CDR2 is SVGIG (reference sequence). The CDR3 loop reads CAWSGHQGSYEQYF. The CDR3 DNA sequence: TGTGCCTGGAGTGGGCATCAGGGCTCCTACGAGCAGTACTTC.

The V gene is TRBV5-1, the J gene TRBJ1-2, with D perhaps matching TRBD1 (5 bases). This CDR3 has 15 amino acids. V was pared by 10 bases and J by 8 bases, with 27 bases between. Germline V gives CDR1 SGHRS, CDR2 YFSETQ. The CDR3 protein is CAPGLGQGSLRGYTF. The CDR3 DNA reads TGCGCCCCAGGTCTAGGTCAGGGCTCCCTCAGGGGCTACACCTTC.

The V gene is TRBV27, the J gene TRBJ1-2, with D possibly being TRBD1 (5 bases). V gave up 6 bases and J gave up 2 bases, with 13 bases separating them. Germline V gene lookup returns CDR1 MNHEY and CDR2 SMNVEV (reference sequence). This CDR3 has 14 amino acids. Here the CDR3 reads CASRPERTNYGYTF. CDR3 in DNA: TGTGCCAGCAGGCCTGAAAGGACAAACTATGGCTACACCTTC.

CDR3 amino acids: CASSFAGGGNQPQHF. As DNA, the CDR3 is TGTGCCAGCAGCTTTGCTGGGGGGGGCAATCAGCCCCAGCATTTT. The chain has TRBV7-2 and TRBJ1-5; perhaps TRBD1 as D (5 bases). CDR3 size: 15 residues. CDR1 and CDR2 (germline): SGHTA, FQGNSA. Trimming removed 3 bases from V and 2 bases from J, with 11 bases in between.

The rearrangement uses TRBV5-1 and TRBJ2-1; D is ambiguous. Per the germline V gene, CDR1 is SGHRS and CDR2 is YFSETQ. With 0 bases removed from V and 7 bases from J, the gap between germline ends came to 11 bases. This CDR3 is built from 14 residues. The CDR3 is CASSLGGNLNEQFF. CDR3 DNA sequence: TGCGCCAGCAGCTTGGGAGGTAACTTGAATGAGCAGTTCTTC.

This clonotype was counted a few times. The chain is built from TRBV20-1 and TRBJ1-1; no reliable D call. Trimming shortened V by 6 bases and J by 1 base, and 9 bases separated the two germline ends. The CDR3 is made up of 12 amino acids. CDR1 DFQATT and CDR2 SNEGSKA come from the germline V gene (reference sequence). The CDR3 here is CSARPENTEAFF. The CDR3 bases are TGCAGTGCCAGACCCGAGAACACTGAAGCTTTCTTT.

Notes on this clonotype: An end of the junction differs from the germline gene, which may be a read error. The CDR3 nucleotides are TGTGCCTGGAGTGTACCCACCTTAGCTAAAAAAATTCAGTACTTC. Amino acids: CAWSVPTLAKKIQYF. The genes are TRBV30 and TRBJ2-4; D ambiguous. The CDR3 is 15 amino acids. Per the germline V gene, CDR1 is GTSNPN and CDR2 is SVGIG (reference sequence).

This clonotype has a count of ten or more. V is TRBV20-1 and J is TRBJ1-1, with 9 bases aligning to TRBD1. This CDR3 region has 14 residues. The germline V gene encodes CDR1 DFQATT and CDR2 SNEGSKA (reference sequence). Trimming took 6 bases from V and 3 from J; bases not matched to a gene: 8. CDR3 coding DNA: TGCAGTGCAAGGGGGGGGACAGGGTACACTGAAGCTTTCTTT. Protein sequence: CSARGGTGYTEAFF.

There are many counts of this clonotype. V is TRBV11-2 and J is TRBJ2-7, with unresolved D. Looked up from germline, CDR1 is SGHAT and CDR2 is FQNNGV. This CDR3 region has 11 residues. V shed 5 bases and J shed 7 bases, with 9 bases lying between them. CDR3 residues: CASSQAWEQYF. CDR3 nucleotide sequence: TGTGCCAGCAGCCAAGCCTGGGAGCAGTACTTC.

This clonotype was counted between two and nine times. The gene calls are TRBV7-2 and TRBJ2-2; 10 nucleotides align to TRBD1. The J segment lost 7 bases and the V segment lost 5 bases, leaving 13 bases of the junction unmatched. This CDR3 has 17 amino acids. Germline CDR1 reads SGHTA; CDR2 reads FQGNSA. CDR3 sequence (DNA): TGTGCCAGCAGCAGCCACTCCGGGACAGGGGTTAGCGGGGAGCTGTTTTTT. Translating gives CASSSHSGTGVSGELFF.

The table lists this clonotype with a few counts. This chain joins TRBV6-1 and TRBJ1-5, with D maybe TRBD1 (5 bases). CDR3 length: 13 residues. Trimming took off 7 bases at V and 4 bases at J, with 11 bases between the two ends. The V gene's germline CDR1 is MNHNS and CDR2 SASEGT. The CDR3 DNA is TGTGCCAGCAAGGACACGGGTAATCAGCCCCAGCATTTT. This encodes CASKDTGNQPQHF.

This clonotype was recorded a few times. This rearrangement joins TRBV5-1 to TRBJ1-3; D is uncertain. Germline V gene sequence: CDR1 SGHRS, CDR2 YFSETQ. V dropped 4 bases and J dropped 4 bases, with 15 bases sitting between them. This CDR3 is 15 amino acids long. The CDR3 sequence is CASSVVGQDGNTIYF. CDR3 bases: TGCGCCAGCAGCGTTGTCGGGCAGGACGGAAACACCATATATTTT.

The rearrangement uses TRBV6-5 and TRBJ2-1, with 9 bases fitting TRBD1. The V gene end was trimmed by 2 bases and the J gene end by 5 bases; junction bases not matched to a gene: 4. The CDR3 runs to 15 residues. CDR1 MNHEY and CDR2 SVGAGI come from the germline V gene. The CDR3 DNA reads TGTGCCAGCAGTTACGAGGACAGGGGCAACAATGAGCAGTTCTTC. This translates into CASSYEDRGNNEQFF.

The chain combines TRBV12-3 or TRBV12-4 with TRBJ1-2, with 8 bases that match TRBD1. The CDR3 spans 13 residues. J was trimmed by 12 bases and V by 5 bases; bases with no gene match: 11. CDR3 in amino acids: CASSTLGTGVHTF. For the CDR3, the DNA is TGTGCCAGCAGTACCTTAGGGACAGGCGTCCACACCTTC.

In DNA, the CDR3 is TGTGCCATCACAGCGGGAGGGCGGAGCTCCTACAATGAGCAGTTCTTC. It yields the protein CAITAGGRSSYNEQFF. V gene TRBV10-3 combines with J gene TRBJ2-1; 10 positions match TRBD2. The V and J ends lost 7 bases and 0 bases, in that order; junction bases with no gene match: 6. CDR1 is ENHRY and CDR2 is SYGVKD in the germline V gene. The length of the CDR3 is 16 residues.

This chain's CDR3 is CASRGLARTGQNEQFF. The CDR3 DNA reads TGTGCCAGCAGGGGGCTAGCGCGAACGGGGCAGAATGAGCAGTTCTTC. The chain recombines TRBV7-8 with TRBJ2-1, with D possibly TRBD2 on 6 matching bases. V dropped 6 bases and J dropped 7 bases, with 22 bases sitting between them. There are 16 residues in the CDR3. Germline V gene lookup returns CDR1 SGHVS and CDR2 FQNEAQ.

Points on this clonotype: A junction end diverges from the germline sequence, so it may reflect a read error. The rearrangement links TRBV6-2 or TRBV6-3 to TRBJ1-5, with D maybe TRBD1 (6 bases). Germline CDR1 reads MNHEY; CDR2 reads SVGEGT. CDR3 size: 15 residues. CDR3 region: CASSHPGGLSQLQHF. The CDR3 DNA reads as TGTGCCAGCAGTCACCCCGGGGGGCTGAGTCAGCTCCAGCATTTT.

This clonotype was seen at least ten times. V usage is TRBV24-1 and J usage is TRBJ1-2; 7 positions match TRBD1. Looked up from germline, CDR1 is KGHDR and CDR2 is SFDVKD. The junction had 5 bases not matched to a gene; V was cut back by 4 bases and J by 4 bases. There are 14 residues in the CDR3. The CDR3 region has the DNA TGTGCCACCAGTGACACAGGGGCCCCCTATGGCTACACCTTC. Amino acids: CATSDTGAPYGYTF.

At least ten counts were recorded for this clonotype. The gene calls are TRBV2 and TRBJ2-7, with a weak D call TRBD1 (6 bases). Germline-derived CDR1 and CDR2 are SNHLY and FYNNEI. V was shortened by 5 bases and J by 5 bases, with 13 bases between the two germline ends. The CDR3 extends over 13 amino acids. CDR3 protein: CASSLITGNEQYF. For the CDR3, the DNA is TGTGCCAGCAGTTTGATAACAGGGAACGAGCAGTACTTC.

This clonotype was observed once. One end of the junction is discordant with germline, which a read error may explain. The rearrangement uses TRBV4-2 and TRBJ2-7; 8 bases map to TRBD2. CDR3 length equals 16 residues. Germline CDR1 reads LGHNA; CDR2 reads YNFKEQ. The CDR3, as DNA: TGTGCCGGCAGCCAAGAAGAGCGGGAGTTTCCTTACGAGCAGTACTTC. Residues: CAGSQEEREFPYEQYF.

Only a few counts were recorded for this clonotype. This sequence joins TRBV5-5 and TRBJ1-2; TRBD1 agrees at 7 bases. CDR1 and CDR2 (germline): SGHKS, YYEKEE (reference sequence). The CDR3 runs 14 residues. V shed 4 bases and J 7 bases; nucleotides not matched to a gene: 10. The CDR3: CASSAGQTEGGYTF. CDR3 in DNA: TGTGCCAGCAGCGCGGGACAGACGGAGGGTGGCTACACCTTC.

This chain links TRBV7-9 with TRBJ2-3, with 7 bases identical to TRBD2. The V gene's germline CDR1 is SEHNR and CDR2 FQNEAQ (reference sequence). The CDR3 totals 17 residues. J was trimmed by 2 bases and V by 5 bases; bases with no gene match: 13. The CDR3 DNA reads as TGTGCCAGCAGCCATGCCGCTAGCGGATGGGACACAGATACGCAGTATTTT. Translation gives CASSHAASGWDTDTQYF. Full variable domain (outside the CDR3, taken from reference TRBV7-9 and TRBJ2-3): DTGVSQNPRHKITKRGQNVTFRCDPISEHNRLYWYRQTLGQGPEFLTYFQNEAQLEKSRLLSDRFSAERPKGSFSTLEIQRTEQGDSAMYLCASSHAASGWDTDTQYFGPGTRLTVL.

This clonotype was detected only a few times. A much larger clonotype is one base distant, so this may be a read error. The chain carries TRBV28 and TRBJ2-7; 7 nucleotides line up with TRBD1. The CDR3 sequence is 13 residues long. Germline values: CDR1 MDHEN, CDR2 SYDVKM. The V segment lost 4 bases and the J segment 3 bases; nucleotides outside the gene matches: 3. The CDR3 protein is CASSSPGGYEQYF. CDR3 DNA: TGTGCCAGCAGTTCTCCAGGGGGCTACGAGCAGTACTTC.

This clonotype was detected only a few times. The chain uses TRBV6-5 and TRBJ1-5; D unresolved. The V end was cut by 7 bases, the J end by 1 base, with 11 bases between. From germline, CDR1 is MNHEY and CDR2 SVGAGI. The CDR3 is made up of 14 amino acids. The chain's CDR3 is CASTVLESNQPQHF. The DNA for the CDR3 is TGTGCCAGCACCGTACTCGAGAGCAATCAGCCCCAGCATTTT.

This chain joins TRBV6-1 and TRBJ1-5; no firm D call. The CDR3 consists of 13 residues. Germline lookup yields CDR1 MNHNS and CDR2 SASEGT. The V end was cut by 5 bases, the J end by 6 bases, with 11 bases between. CDR3 sequence reads: CASSKQGFQPQHF. In nucleotides, the CDR3 is TGTGCCAGCAGTAAACAAGGGTTTCAGCCCCAGCATTTT.

The rearrangement links TRBV5-1 to TRBJ2-5; 9 positions match TRBD1. Per germline, CDR1 SGHRS and CDR2 YFSETQ. The CDR3 extends over 16 amino acids. The ends lost 4 bases at V and 5 bases at J; junction bases unmatched: 12. CDR3 loop: CASSPEQGARGETQYF. DNA for the CDR3: TGCGCCAGCAGCCCGGAACAGGGGGCCCGCGGGGAGACCCAGTACTTC. Based on the CDR3 plus reference TRBV5-1 and TRBJ2-5, the full variable domain is KAGVTQTPRYLIKTRGQQVTLSCSPISGHRSVSWYQQTPGQGLQFLFEYFSETQRNKGNFPGRFSGRQFSNSRSEMNVSTLELGDSALYLCASSPEQGARGETQYFGPGTRLLVL.

The chain combines TRBV20-1 with TRBJ2-4; a possible D gene is TRBD1 (5 bases). V was clipped by 1 base and J by 5 bases, with 9 bases between them. This CDR3 region has 13 residues. CDR1 and CDR2 from the germline V gene are DFQATT and SNEGSKA (reference sequence). CDR3 sequence: CSARADSQNIQYF. DNA of the CDR3: TGCAGTGCTAGAGCTGACAGCCAAAACATTCAGTACTTC.

The CDR3 sequence is CASSLLAGAIYEQYF. The CDR3 nucleotides are TGTGCCAGTAGCCTACTAGCGGGAGCGATCTACGAGCAGTACTTC. The gene calls are TRBV19 and TRBJ2-7, with TRBD2 identical over 11 bases. The CDR3 sequence is 15 residues long. Trimming removed 6 bases from V and 3 bases from J; junction bases left unmatched: 7. The germline V gene has CDR1 LNHDA and CDR2 SQIVND (reference sequence).

This clonotype was counted many times. The chain carries TRBV28 and TRBJ1-1, with TRBD1 matching over 8 bases. The V and J ends lost 7 bases and 4 bases, in that order; junction bases with no gene match: 11. The length of the CDR3 is 15 residues. CDR1 and CDR2 from the germline V gene are MDHEN and SYDVKM. The CDR3 DNA reads TGTGCCAGCACTTTGTCTGACAGGGGTGTCACTGAAGCTTTCTTT. Its protein is CASTLSDRGVTEAFF.